The rows below give T cell receptor beta chains drawn from one sample of a study of PD-1 blockade in classical Hodgkin lymphoma. Libraries were prepared by immunoSEQ multiplex PCR; TCRdb keeps only in-frame clonotypes and omits some of them. The data contain fewer than 3,000 clones, over 55% of them singletons. The source was CD8+ T cells from blood, collected at baseline. The receptor source for this set is a human donor with classical Hodgkin lymphoma. Both conserved end residues are part of each CDR3. A D gene is named only where the DNA matches it firmly. Clone size is given for some rows only: seen once, a few or many times, or a class if the clone is expanded.

>TRBV5-6|TRBJ2-7|TRBD1|-
CASSLRDREGEQYF
TGTGCCAGCAGCCTCCGGGACAGGGAGGGCGAGCAGTACTTC
>TRBV5-6|TRBJ1-5|-|-
CASSLGGGNQPQHF
TGTGCCAGCAGCTTGGGCGGAGGCAATCAGCCCCAGCATTTT
>TRBV9|TRBJ1-2|TRBD1|-
CASSVGGQGGYGYTF
TGTGCCAGCAGCGTAGGAGGACAGGGTGGCTATGGCTACACCTTC
>TRBV11-1|TRBJ2-7|-|once
CASSLAGWRHEQYF
TGTGCCAGCAGCTTAGCAGGTTGGAGGCACGAGCAGTACTTC
>TRBV4-3|TRBJ2-7|-|-
CASAPGTSSYEQYF
TGCGCCAGCGCCCCCGGGACAAGCTCCTACGAGCAGTACTTC
>TRBV5-6|TRBJ1-3|-|once
CASSLGARGNTIYF
TGTGCCAGCAGCTTGGGGGCGCGGGGAAACACCATATATTTT
>TRBV10-3|TRBJ1-1|-|once
CAIRDLNTEAFF
TGTGCCATCAGGGACCTCAACACTGAAGCTTTCTTT
>TRBV10-2|TRBJ2-2|TRBD2|-
CASTSSGGYPTNTGELFF
TGCGCCAGCACATCTAGCGGGGGGTACCCTACGAACACCGGGGAGCTGTTTTTT
>TRBV5-1|TRBJ2-7|-|-
CASSLTYTYEQYF
TGTGCCAGCAGCTTGACGTATACCTACGAGCAGTACTTC
>TRBV7-3|TRBJ2-5|-|-
CASSLWGGLETQYF
TGTGCCAGCAGCTTGTGGGGGGGCCTAGAGACCCAGTACTTC
>TRBV9|TRBJ2-1|-|-
CASSATILGGNEQFF
TGTGCCAGCAGCGCTACTATACTTGGGGGGAATGAGCAGTTCTTC
>TRBV11-3|TRBJ2-7|TRBD2|-
CASSSAGAPYEQYF
TGTGCCAGCAGCTCAGCGGGGGCTCCCTACGAGCAGTACTTC
>TRBV19|TRBJ2-3|-|-
CASRLGGTDTQYF
TGTGCCAGTAGGCTAGGGGGCACAGATACGCAGTATTTT
>TRBV9|TRBJ1-2|-|few
CASSDRGGYNYGYTF
TGTGCCAGCAGCGACCGAGGGGGTTATAACTATGGCTACACCTTC
>TRBV9|TRBJ2-7|TRBD1|-
CASSVATTGVGEQYF
TGTGCCAGCAGCGTAGCTACAACAGGGGTAGGCGAGCAGTACTTC
>TRBV13|TRBJ2-7|-|-
CASSLRQITYEQYF
TGTGCCAGCAGCTTACGACAAATTACATACGAGCAGTACTTC
>TRBV5-5|TRBJ1-5|-|medium-sized
CASSLEGGQPQHF
TGTGCCAGCAGCCTAGAGGGCGGTCAGCCCCAGCATTTT